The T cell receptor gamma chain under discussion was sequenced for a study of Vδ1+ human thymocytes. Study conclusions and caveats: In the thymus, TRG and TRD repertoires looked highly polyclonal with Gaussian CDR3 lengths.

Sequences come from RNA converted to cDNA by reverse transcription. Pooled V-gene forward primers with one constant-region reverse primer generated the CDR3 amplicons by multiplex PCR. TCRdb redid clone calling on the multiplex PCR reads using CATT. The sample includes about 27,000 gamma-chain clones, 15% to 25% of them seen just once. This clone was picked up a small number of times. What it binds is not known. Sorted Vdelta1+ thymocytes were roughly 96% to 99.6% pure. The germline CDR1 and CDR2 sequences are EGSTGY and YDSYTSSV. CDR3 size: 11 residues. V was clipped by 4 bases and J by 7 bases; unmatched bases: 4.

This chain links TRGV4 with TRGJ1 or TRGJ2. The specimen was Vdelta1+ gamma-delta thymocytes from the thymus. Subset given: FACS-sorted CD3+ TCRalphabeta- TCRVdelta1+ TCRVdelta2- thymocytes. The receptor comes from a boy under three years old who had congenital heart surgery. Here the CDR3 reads CATWEWYKKLF. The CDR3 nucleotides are TGTGCCACCTGGGAATGGTATAAGAAACTCTTT.